The present TCR beta chain was sequenced within a study of neurological immune-mediated disorders. This clonotype came up many times. TCRdb used MiXCR to reprocess the 5' RACE reads, holding one entry per CDR3 protein. The sample gives around 30,000 distinct CDR3 sequences, 2% to 2.5% of which show up once; 2.3% is in the top ten. J lost 4 bases, V lost 2 bases, and 4 bases had no gene match. Germline V CDR1 and CDR2: SGHDT, YYEEEE. The CDR3 consists of 14 residues. This clonotype was sampled from a woman aged 45-65 years with multiple sclerosis. Specimen: PBMCs. This chain links TRBV5-6 with TRBJ2-7, with 9 bases that match TRBD2. CDR3 nucleotides: TGTGCCAGCAGCTTCCTCGCGGGAGGGTACGAGCAGTACTTC. Residues: CASSFLAGGYEQYF.